This entry lists 8 T cell receptor beta chains sequenced from one sample in a study of T cells in Graves' hyperthyroidism and ophthalmopathy. Amplified TCR beta CDR3 regions derived from RNA transcripts. First-round RT-PCR with HTBI primers amplified the TCR CDR3 region. TCRdb re-called the multiplex PCR reads with MiXCR, one entry per CDR3 protein. The sample records hundreds of thousands of distinct CDR3 sequences, approximately 18% being singletons. What was sequenced was blood. All receptors come from a woman between 45 and 65 years old with Graves' hyperthyroidism that later progressed to Graves' ophthalmopathy.

This clonotype was detected many times. The chain employs TRBV5-1 and TRBJ1-2, with 12 bases fitting TRBD1. Germline-derived CDR1 and CDR2 are SGHRS and YFSETQ. CDR3 length: 15 amino acids. Unmatched junction bases numbered 8, after V lost 4 bases and J lost 7 bases. CDR3: CASSPSGQGARGYTF. For the CDR3, the DNA is TGCGCCAGCAGCCCGTCGGGACAGGGGGCGCGTGGCTACACCTTC. Variable domain in full (rest from reference TRBV5-1 and TRBJ1-2): KAGVTQTPRYLIKTRGQQVTLSCSPISGHRSVSWYQQTPGQGLQFLFEYFSETQRNKGNFPGRFSGRQFSNSRSEMNVSTLELGDSALYLCASSPSGQGARGYTFGSGTRLTVV.

This clonotype was seen a few times. This chain connects TRBV4-1 to TRBJ1-5; D is unresolved. The CDR3 consists of 15 residues. The germline V gene encodes CDR1 MGHRA and CDR2 YSYEKL. V gave up 6 bases and J gave up 0 bases, with 12 bases separating them. CDR3 region: CASRLAPYSNQPQHF. CDR3 DNA: TGCGCCAGCAGATTGGCTCCTTATAGCAATCAGCCCCAGCATTTT.

Ten or more counts support this clonotype. The CDR3 DNA reads TGTGCCAGCAGCTCCGTCGGGGGCGAGACCCAGTACTTC. This gives the protein CASSSVGGETQYF. The chain carries TRBV11-2 and TRBJ2-5, with D perhaps matching TRBD1 or TRBD2 (6 bases each). This CDR3 is built from 13 residues. The V end lost 4 bases, the J end lost 5 bases, and 11 bases lay between the germline ends. Germline V gene lookup returns CDR1 SGHAT and CDR2 FQNNGV.

This clonotype was found a few times. This chain joins TRBV10-3 and TRBJ2-2, with D possibly TRBD1 on 5 matching bases. V lost 5 bases and J 1 base, leaving 11 bases between the germline ends. The CDR3 runs to 15 residues. Germline CDR1 is ENHRY and CDR2 is SYGVKD. The CDR3 DNA reads as TGTGCCATCAGTTCACCCACAGGGAACACCGGGGAGCTGTTTTTT. Its protein product is CAISSPTGNTGELFF.

The chain employs TRBV7-6 and TRBJ1-4; the match to TRBD1 covers 8 bases. The trim removed 4 bases at V and 8 bases at J, leaving 9 bases unmatched. The CDR3 spans 15 residues. Germline V gene lookup returns CDR1 SGHVS and CDR2 FNYEAQ. The CDR3 DNA is TGTGCCAGCAGCTCCCTGGACAGGGATGGAGAAAAACTGTTTTTT. Residues: CASSSLDRDGEKLFF.

This clonotype was detected ten times or more. The chain has TRBV7-8 and TRBJ1-1; 7 positions agree with TRBD1. Losses at the gene ends were 5 bases for V and 2 bases for J; bases not matched to a gene: 5. The CDR3 spans 14 residues. Germline V CDR1 and CDR2: SGHVS, FQNEAQ. The CDR3 DNA reads TGTGCCAGCAGCACCAGGGGGGGTAACACTGAAGCTTTCTTT. This codes for CASSTRGGNTEAFF.

This clonotype has at least ten counts. The V gene is TRBV7-9, the J gene TRBJ2-5; no reliable D call. The V end lost 5 bases, the J end lost 5 bases, and 18 bases lay between the germline ends. Germline V gene sequence: CDR1 SEHNR, CDR2 FQNEAQ (reference sequence). The CDR3 consists of 15 residues. CDR3 DNA: TGTGCCAGCAGCGCCGCCTCTTCAGTAATTGAGACCCAGTACTTC. Translating gives CASSAASSVIETQYF.

At least ten counts were recorded for this clonotype. V is TRBV3-1 and J is TRBJ1-5; 7 bases agree with TRBD1. The CDR3 spans 15 residues. Germline trimming cut 0 bases from V and 4 bases from J; bases unmatched to any gene: 3. Looked up from germline, CDR1 is LGHDT and CDR2 is YNNKEL (reference sequence). CDR3 nucleotide sequence: TGTGCCAGCAGCCAAGACGTGACAGGGAATCAGCCCCAGCATTTT. As protein: CASSQDVTGNQPQHF.